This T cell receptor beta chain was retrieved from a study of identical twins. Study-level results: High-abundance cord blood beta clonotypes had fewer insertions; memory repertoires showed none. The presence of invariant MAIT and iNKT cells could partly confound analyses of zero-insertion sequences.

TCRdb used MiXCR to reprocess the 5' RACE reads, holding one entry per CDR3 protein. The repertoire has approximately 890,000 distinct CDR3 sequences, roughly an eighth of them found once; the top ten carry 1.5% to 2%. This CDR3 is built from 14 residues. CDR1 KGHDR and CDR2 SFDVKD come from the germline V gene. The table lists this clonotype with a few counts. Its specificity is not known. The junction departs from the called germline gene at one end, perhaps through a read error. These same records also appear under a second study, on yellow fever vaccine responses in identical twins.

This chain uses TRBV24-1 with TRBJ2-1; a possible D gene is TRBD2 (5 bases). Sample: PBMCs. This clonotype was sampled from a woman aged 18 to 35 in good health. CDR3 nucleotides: TGTGTCACCAGTGATTCCGGGGCCTACAATGAGCAGTTCTTC. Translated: CVTSDSGAYNEQFF.